Listed below are T cell receptor beta chains from one sample, sequenced in a study of T cell repertoires in cytomegalovirus infection. TCRdb fed the reads into MiXCR, producing one record per CDR3 protein. The sample carries almost 550,000 distinct CDR3 sequences, approximately 15% recorded once. The specimen sequenced was CD8+ T cells from PBMCs. All receptors derive from a human donor in good health (CMV status not recorded). Some clones in this sample may be carry-over from other donors' samples. CDR3s include the opening cysteine and the closing phenylalanine or tryptophan. D genes are given only for firm matches. Size values are once, few and many counts, or a class for expanded clones, and some rows have none.

abundance | d_gene | j_gene | v_gene | CDR3aa | CDR3nt
many | NA | TRBJ1-2 | TRBV27 | CASSSPRQAGNYGYTF | TGTGCCAGCAGTTCTCCCAGACAGGCTGGAAACTATGGCTACACCTTC
many | TRBD2 | TRBJ2-7 | TRBV7-9 | CASSLARGGLAYEQYF | TGTGCCAGCAGCTTAGCGAGAGGGGGACTAGCCTACGAGCAGTACTTC
many | TRBD2 | TRBJ2-2 | TRBV6-5 | CASSYAPWREKAGELFF | TGTGCCAGCAGTTACGCCCCCTGGCGGGAGAAGGCCGGGGAGCTGTTTTTT
few | NA | TRBJ1-1 | TRBV20-1 | CSARGRDRNTEAFF | TGCAGTGCTAGAGGTAGAGACAGAAACACTGAAGCTTTCTTT
many | TRBD2 | TRBJ2-7 | TRBV7-2 | CASSFPGEGPHEQYF | TGTGCCAGCAGCTTTCCGGGGGAGGGCCCTCACGAGCAGTACTTC
NA | NA | TRBJ1-1 | TRBV6-1 | CASSEMDGLEDTEAFF | TGTGCCAGCAGTGAAATGGACGGACTTGAGGACACTGAAGCTTTCTTT
many | NA | TRBJ2-1 | TRBV29-1 | CSVGSGNEQFF | TGCAGCGTTGGGTCAGGGAATGAGCAGTTCTTC
NA | TRBD2 | TRBJ2-7 | TRBV24-1 | CATSEGGIGYEQYF | TGTGCCACCAGTGAGGGGGGGATTGGCTACGAGCAGTACTTC
NA | TRBD2 | TRBJ2-3 | TRBV20-1 | CSALTSGIEDTQYF | TGCAGTGCCCTGACTAGCGGGATTGAAGATACGCAGTATTTT
many | NA | TRBJ2-1 | TRBV7-9 | CASSRKGGSYNEQFF | TGTGCCAGCAGCAGAAAGGGGGGATCCTACAATGAGCAGTTCTTC
many | NA | TRBJ2-7 | TRBV6-1 | CASSRGPPYEQYF | TGTGCCAGCTCCAGGGGACCTCCCTACGAGCAGTACTTC
many | NA | TRBJ1-1 | TRBV7-9 | CASWGDTEAFF | TGTGCCAGCTGGGGGGACACTGAAGCTTTCTTT
few | NA | TRBJ2-3 | TRBV20-1 | CSARASHTDTQYF | TGCAGTGCTAGAGCCAGCCACACAGATACGCAGTATTTT
many | NA | TRBJ2-1 | TRBV19 | CASSIGAGSEQFF | TGTGCCAGTAGTATCGGCGCCGGGAGTGAGCAGTTCTTC
NA | TRBD1 | TRBJ2-2 | TRBV28 | CASVQGETTGELFF | TGTGCCAGCGTTCAGGGGGAGACCACCGGGGAGCTGTTTTTT
many | TRBD1 | TRBJ2-3 | TRBV12-3/TRBV12-4 | CASSFNGQDPDTQYF | TGTGCCAGCAGTTTTAACGGACAGGACCCAGATACGCAGTATTTT
many | NA | TRBJ2-1 | TRBV7-3 | CASSPAGVTYNEQFF | TGTGCCAGCAGCCCAGCAGGGGTCACCTACAATGAGCAGTTCTTC
few | NA | TRBJ1-5 | TRBV20-1 | CSARTVGALNQPQHF | TGCAGTGCTAGGACGGTAGGGGCCCTCAATCAGCCCCAGCATTTT
NA | NA | TRBJ1-6 | TRBV7-6 | CASSPRKDSNPELNNSPLHF | TGTGCCAGCAGCCCCCGGAAGGACTCAAACCCCGAGCTTAATAATTCACCCCTCCACTTT
NA | NA | TRBJ2-7 | TRBV6-2/TRBV6-3 | CASSYSEYEQYF | TGTGCCAGCAGTTACTCAGAGTACGAGCAGTACTTC
NA | NA | TRBJ1-4 | TRBV7-8 | CASSPHREGNEKLFF | TGTGCCAGCAGCCCGCACAGGGAAGGAAATGAAAAACTGTTTTTT
NA | NA | TRBJ1-6 | TRBV5-1 | CASKRGNSPLHF | TGCGCCAGCAAGCGGGGGAATTCACCCCTCCACTTT
NA | NA | TRBJ2-1 | TRBV14 | CASSQTTGYYNEQFF | TGTGCCAGCAGCCAGACGACAGGATACTACAATGAGCAGTTCTTC
many | NA | TRBJ1-2 | TRBV12-3/TRBV12-4 | CASSFGLSANYGYTF | TGTGCCAGCAGTTTCGGCCTTTCCGCTAACTATGGCTACACCTTC
NA | NA | TRBJ1-1 | TRBV10-2 | CASSEPGLLNTEAFF | TGCGCCAGCAGTGAGCCGGGACTGCTGAACACTGAAGCTTTCTTT
NA | TRBD1 | TRBJ2-2 | TRBV29-1 | CSATGPNTGELFF | TGCAGCGCGACAGGGCCGAACACCGGGGAGCTGTTTTTT
NA | NA | TRBJ1-1 | TRBV4-1 | CASSQGLGVTREAFF | TGCGCCAGCAGCCAAGGCCTGGGCGTCACACGTGAAGCTTTCTTT
many | TRBD2 | TRBJ2-3 | TRBV28 | CASSGIAGGTDTQYF | TGTGCCAGCAGCGGCATAGCGGGAGGCACAGATACGCAGTATTTT
many | TRBD1 | TRBJ2-7 | TRBV7-9 | CASTYTSLDRPDYEQYF | TGTGCCAGCACCTATACCTCCCTGGACAGGCCAGACTACGAGCAGTACTTC
NA | TRBD1 | TRBJ1-1 | TRBV15 | CATSHDREEVNTEAFF | TGTGCCACCAGCCATGACAGGGAGGAAGTGAACACTGAAGCTTTCTTT
many | NA | TRBJ1-1 | TRBV18 | CASSLASGVNTEAFF | TGTGCCAGCTCACTAGCCTCCGGGGTGAACACTGAAGCTTTCTTT
many | TRBD1 | TRBJ1-2 | TRBV11-3 | CASSLGGQENYGYTF | TGTGCCAGCAGCTTAGGGGGACAGGAGAACTATGGCTACACCTTC
many | NA | TRBJ1-1 | TRBV12-5 | CASGQAGITEAFF | TGTGCTAGTGGACAGGCGGGGATAACTGAAGCTTTCTTT
many | TRBD2 | TRBJ2-3 | TRBV27 | CASSPSGGELADTQYF | TGTGCCAGCAGTCCTAGCGGGGGGGAATTAGCAGATACGCAGTATTTT
many | NA | TRBJ1-1 | TRBV7-2 | CASSLVRGWAFF | TGTGCCAGCAGCTTAGTCAGGGGATGGGCTTTCTTT
NA | TRBD1 | TRBJ2-1 | TRBV5-1 | CASSSPQGTYNEQFF | TGCGCCAGCAGCTCCCCACAGGGGACCTACAATGAGCAGTTCTTC
many | NA | TRBJ2-2 | TRBV7-2 | CASSLDGNTGELFF | TGTGCCAGCAGCTTAGACGGGAACACCGGGGAGCTGTTTTTT
few | TRBD2 | TRBJ2-3 | TRBV5-1 | CASFLAGDVDTQYF | TGCGCCAGCTTTCTAGCGGGAGATGTAGATACGCAGTATTTT
NA | NA | TRBJ1-4 | TRBV7-9 | CASSQHRVYIQGNEKLFF | TGTGCCAGCAGCCAACACAGGGTCTACATTCAGGGTAATGAAAAACTGTTTTTT
many | NA | TRBJ2-1 | TRBV7-9 | CASSPGYPAYNEQFF | TGTGCCAGCAGCCCCGGCTACCCAGCCTACAATGAGCAGTTCTTC
NA | TRBD2 | TRBJ2-3 | TRBV5-1 | CASSLALAGPSGDTQYF | TGCGCCAGCAGCTTGGCCTTAGCGGGGCCCTCGGGAGATACGCAGTATTTT
NA | NA | TRBJ2-5 | TRBV20-1 | CSARYKETQYF | TGCAGTGCTAGGTACAAAGAGACCCAGTACTTC
NA | NA | TRBJ1-1 | TRBV5-1 | CASSDPLTVNTEAFF | TGCGCCAGCAGTGATCCGCTGACAGTGAACACTGAAGCTTTCTTT
few | NA | TRBJ2-7 | TRBV27 | CASSLSKRSIDEQYF | TGTGCCAGCAGTTTATCGAAAAGATCCATCGACGAGCAGTACTTC
NA | NA | TRBJ2-6 | TRBV6-8 | CTSKVPEANVLTF | TGTACCAGCAAGGTCCCTGAGGCCAACGTCCTGACTTTC
NA | NA | TRBJ2-7 | TRBV2 | CATGGQKQYF | TGTGCCACCGGTGGACAGAAGCAGTACTTC
medium-sized | TRBD1 | TRBJ2-1 | TRBV7-9 | CASSIGTGIYNEQFF | TGTGCCAGCAGCATTGGGACAGGGATTTACAATGAGCAGTTCTTC
many | TRBD1 | TRBJ2-7 | TRBV7-9 | CASSEGQGYYEQYF | TGTGCCAGCAGCGAGGGACAGGGGTACTACGAGCAGTACTTC
many | NA | TRBJ1-2 | TRBV6-1 | CASRGVEGYTF | TGTGCCAGCAGGGGTGTGGAGGGCTACACCTTC
many | NA | TRBJ2-5 | TRBV28 | CASSFSGQDQETQYF | TGTGCCAGCAGTTTTTCCGGGCAGGACCAAGAGACCCAGTACTTC
NA | TRBD2 | TRBJ2-3 | TRBV9 | CASSGGLAGEEADTQYF | TGTGCCAGCAGCGGAGGACTAGCGGGAGAGGAGGCAGATACGCAGTATTTT
many | TRBD1 | TRBJ1-4 | TRBV7-9 | CASSPHDRAGEKLFF | TGTGCCAGCAGCCCGCACGACAGGGCCGGGGAGAAACTGTTTTTT
many | TRBD1 | TRBJ1-1 | TRBV28 | CASSPPDRGGMNTEAFF | TGTGCCAGCAGTCCGCCGGACAGGGGGGGGATGAACACTGAAGCTTTCTTT
many | TRBD1 | TRBJ2-1 | TRBV7-3 | CASSLDRGWLNEQFF | TGTGCCAGCAGCTTGGACAGGGGATGGCTGAATGAGCAGTTCTTC
few | NA | TRBJ1-1 | TRBV27 | CASSEGGLSTEAFF | TGTGCCAGCAGTGAGGGGGGTCTTAGTACTGAAGCTTTCTTT
NA | NA | TRBJ2-3 | TRBV20-1 | CSANSQYGTDTQYF | TGCAGTGCTAACTCTCAGTATGGCACAGATACGCAGTATTTT
many | NA | TRBJ1-1 | TRBV7-9 | CASRPRFGTEAFF | TGTGCCAGCAGACCCAGGTTCGGCACTGAAGCTTTCTTT
NA | TRBD1 | TRBJ1-1 | TRBV4-2 | CASSSSQGVAEAFF | TGTGCCAGCAGTTCCTCGCAGGGGGTCGCTGAAGCTTTCTTT
many | NA | TRBJ2-7 | TRBV7-2 | CASSFDGYEQYF | TGTGCCAGCAGCTTTGACGGATACGAGCAGTACTTC
many | TRBD1 | TRBJ1-4 | TRBV12-3/TRBV12-4 | CASSFVTGGNEKLFF | TGTGCCAGCAGTTTTGTCACAGGGGGAAATGAAAAACTGTTTTTT